What follows describes a single TCR beta chain. The data stem from a study of blood T cell repertoires in COVID-19. Study-wide context: The United States, Italy and Spain were the sources of the acute and convalescent COVID-19 samples.

TCRdb keeps only in-frame clones here, not all; method: immunoSEQ multiplex PCR. The sample includes under 250,000 clones, approximately 80% of them seen just once. CDR1 is SGHTA and CDR2 is FQGNSA in the germline V gene. V was clipped by 5 bases and J by 9 bases, with 17 bases between them. CDR3 length: 14 amino acids. This receptor was taken from a human donor in a cohort sampled during active COVID-19. Sequences were obtained from peripheral blood. The chain combines TRBV7-2 with TRBJ1-5, with D possibly TRBD1 on 6 matching bases. The CDR3: CASSLHREPGPQHF. In DNA form, the CDR3 reads TGTGCCAGCAGCCTACACAGGGAACCGGGGCCCCAGCATTTT. The full variable domain, rest sourced from reference TRBV7-2 and TRBJ1-5, is GAGVSQSPSNKVTEKGKDVELRCDPISGHTALYWYRQSLGQGLEFLIYFQGNSAPDKSGLPSDRFSAERTGGSVSTLTIQRTQQEDSAVYLCASSLHREPGPQHFGDGTRLSIL.